A single TCR beta chain is shown here with its context. CDR1 LNHDA and CDR2 SQIVND come from the germline V gene (reference sequence). CDR3 length: 15 residues. With 3 bases clipped from V and 5 bases from J, the junction kept 8 bases outside the gene matches. The entry originates in a study of control samples from healthy donors and cancer patients. Profiled with immunoSEQ multiplex PCR; TCRdb holds only in-frame clones, not every one. The data show approximately 50,000 clones, approximately 90% seen once. The clonotype was recovered from a man aged 25 to 45 with colorectal cancer. Sample: PBMCs. The chain combines TRBV19 with TRBJ1-1; TRBD1 aligns across 8 bases. CDR3 sequence (DNA): TGTGCCAGTAGTATCATTCAGGGGGCCTTGACTGAAGCTTTCTTT. Residues: CASSIIQGALTEAFF.